These 25 T cell receptor beta chains came from one sample sequenced in a study of blood T cell repertoires in COVID-19. Profiling relied on immunoSEQ multiplex PCR, and the TCRdb table lists in-frame clones only, not all of them. This sample has about 290,000 clones, with around 90% found just once. Sequenced material: PBMCs or T cells enriched from blood (not recorded which). The source of these receptors is a woman between 40 and 50 years old who had recovered from COVID-19.

The chain is built from TRBV5-1 and TRBJ2-2, with TRBD1 matching 8 bases. CDR1 is SGHRS, CDR2 YFSETQ, per germline. V was pared by 5 bases and J by 1 base, with 4 bases of the junction left unmatched. The CDR3 has 15 amino acids. Here the CDR3 DNA reads TGCGCCAGCAGTAACGACAGGGGGAACACCGGGGAGCTGTTTTTT. It encodes CASSNDRGNTGELFF.

Here the CDR3 DNA reads TGTGCCAGCAGCTGGGGGGTTGGGCAGCCCCAGCATTTT. This translates into CASSWGVGQPQHF. The chain recombines TRBV11-1 with TRBJ1-5, with D possibly matching TRBD1 (5 bases). The V and J ends lost 4 bases and 7 bases respectively, with 11 bases between them. The CDR3 runs to 13 residues. Germline CDR1 is SGHAT and CDR2 is FQDESV (reference sequence).

The chain combines TRBV4-1 with TRBJ1-2; no reliable D call. CDR1 is MGHRA and CDR2 is YSYEKL in the germline V gene. V lost 4 bases and J 1 base, leaving 10 bases between the germline ends. The CDR3 is 14 residues long. The CDR3 DNA follows: TGCGCCAGCAGCCCGGTGGGCCGTAACTATGGCTACACCTTC. Protein: CASSPVGRNYGYTF.

V is TRBV5-1 and J is TRBJ2-5; D is unresolved. V was cut by 1 base and J by 1 base, with 14 bases left in between. The CDR3 length is 16 residues. Germline V gene data show CDR1 as SGHRS and CDR2 as YFSETQ. The CDR3 here is CASSLFPTGVQETQYF. In DNA, the CDR3 is TGCGCCAGCAGCTTGTTCCCCACCGGAGTCCAAGAGACCCAGTACTTC.

The J gene is TRBJ1-4, the V gene TRBV30; 10 bases are shared with TRBD1. V lost 3 bases, J lost 7 bases, and 5 bases stayed unmatched. The CDR3 is 14 residues long. In germline, CDR1 is GTSNPN, CDR2 SVGIG (reference sequence). The CDR3 spells CAWRPTGGSEKLFF. The CDR3 DNA is TGTGCCTGGAGACCGACAGGGGGCTCTGAAAAACTGTTTTTT.

V gene TRBV19 combines with J gene TRBJ1-5, with 11 bases aligning to TRBD1. This CDR3 spans 16 amino acids. The V segment lost 4 bases and the J segment 5 bases; nucleotides outside the gene matches: 7. Germline V CDR1 and CDR2: LNHDA, SQIVND (reference sequence). The CDR3 here is CASSSEGTGGYQPQHF. Written as DNA, the CDR3 is TGTGCCAGTAGTAGCGAGGGGACAGGGGGGTATCAGCCCCAGCATTTT.

The chain employs TRBV11-2 and TRBJ2-3, with D unresolved. The CDR3 totals 15 residues. The germline V gene encodes CDR1 SGHAT and CDR2 FQNNGV. Trimming shortened V by 7 bases and J by 0 bases, and 14 bases separated the two germline ends. DNA of the CDR3: TGTGCCAGCACCCTTGGTGCAGATAGCACAGATACGCAGTATTTT. This translates into CASTLGADSTDTQYF.

This chain links TRBV7-3 with TRBJ1-1; D remains ambiguous. The CDR3 length is 15 residues. The germline CDR1 and CDR2 sequences are SGHTA and FQGTGA. The V gene lost 5 bases and the J gene lost 5 bases, with 18 bases spanning the gap. The CDR3 loop is CASSLDPLGRTEAFF. The CDR3 DNA is TGTGCCAGCAGCCTTGACCCGTTAGGGAGGACTGAAGCTTTCTTT.

This chain connects TRBV6-4 to TRBJ1-5; no clear D gene. Germline values: CDR1 MRHNA, CDR2 SNTAGT. Trimming stripped 6 bases from V and 6 bases from J, with 12 bases between. The CDR3 has 13 amino acids. The CDR3 here is CASSGEMGQPQHF. CDR3 DNA sequence: TGTGCCAGCAGCGGGGAAATGGGTCAGCCCCAGCATTTT.

The chain joins TRBV7-3 to TRBJ1-1; TRBD1 might be the D (5 bases). Germline V gene data show CDR1 as SGHTA and CDR2 as FQGTGA. The CDR3 covers 13 residues. Trimming took off 4 bases at V and 9 bases at J, with 15 bases between the two ends. The CDR3 coding sequence is TGTGCCAGCAGCTCCAACCCGGGACTACAAGCTTTCTTT. It codes for CASSSNPGLQAFF.

The rearrangement links TRBV20-1 to TRBJ2-5; maybe TRBD1 (5 bases). Germline-derived CDR1 and CDR2 are DFQATT and SNEGSKA (reference sequence). Deletions cut 3 bases from V and 5 bases from J, with 13 bases between. This CDR3 region has 13 residues. The CDR3 loop reads CSASIQGRETQYF. The CDR3 DNA sequence: TGCAGTGCTAGTATCCAGGGTCGGGAGACCCAGTACTTC.

This clone was picked up a small number of times. The V and J genes are TRBV6-1 and TRBJ1-2, with 12 bases fitting TRBD1. Germline-derived CDR1 and CDR2 are MNHNS and SASEGT. The CDR3 sequence is 16 residues long. With V trimmed by 3 bases and J by 7 bases, 9 bases remained unmatched. In nucleotides, the CDR3 is TGTGCCAGCAGTGATTTTCCCGGGACAGGGGGCTTTGGCTACACCTTC. It encodes CASSDFPGTGGFGYTF.

The rearrangement links TRBV5-8 to TRBJ1-4; unclear D gene. V was shortened by 3 bases and J by 9 bases, with 21 bases between the two germline ends. The CDR3 sequence is 16 residues long. From germline, CDR1 is SGHTS and CDR2 YDEGEE. The CDR3 DNA is TGTGCCAGCAGCTCTGGGCAGAGCCAACGCCCCAAAAAACTGTTTTTT. As protein: CASSSGQSQRPKKLFF.

The chain recombines TRBV9 with TRBJ2-3, with D possibly being TRBD2 (6 bases). CDR1 and CDR2 (germline): SGDLS, YYNGEE. This CDR3 has 16 residues. Trimming took 0 bases from V and 2 from J, leaving 13 bases between them. CDR3 region: CASSVGAAGTTDTQYF. CDR3 sequence (DNA): TGTGCCAGCAGCGTAGGGGCCGCGGGGACCACAGATACGCAGTATTTT.

The rearrangement uses TRBV6-5 and TRBJ2-5; maybe TRBD1 (5 bases). The CDR3 sequence is 14 residues long. The germline V gene encodes CDR1 MNHEY and CDR2 SVGAGI. Trimming took off 6 bases at V and 2 bases at J, with 13 bases between the two ends. The CDR3 spells CASSRMTVQETQYF. The CDR3 DNA is TGTGCCAGCAGCCGAATGACAGTACAAGAGACCCAGTACTTC.

This chain links TRBV7-2 with TRBJ1-1; possibly TRBD1 for D (6 bases). Trimming removed 6 bases from V and 5 bases from J, with 16 bases in between. CDR1 and CDR2 (germline): SGHTA, FQGNSA. This CDR3 has 14 amino acids. This CDR3 reads CASRFTGLATEAFF. CDR3 DNA sequence: TGTGCCAGCAGATTTACAGGGTTGGCAACTGAAGCTTTCTTT.

The J gene is TRBJ2-1, the V gene TRBV5-6, with 7 bases identical to TRBD1. V dropped 0 bases and J dropped 7; count of bases not matched to a gene: 13. The CDR3 extends over 17 amino acids. Germline V lookup: CDR1 SGHDT, CDR2 YYEEEE. The DNA of the CDR3 is TGTGCCAGCAGCTTGGCCGTACTGGCAGGGGGAATGAATGAGCAGTTCTTC. This codes for CASSLAVLAGGMNEQFF.

The chain couples TRBV7-2 to TRBJ1-6; the D is unclear. Trimming removed 6 bases from V and 4 bases from J, with 7 bases in between. CDR1 and CDR2 from the germline V gene are SGHTA and FQGNSA. The CDR3 spans 13 residues. Here the CDR3 DNA reads TGTGCCAGCAGGAGAGATTATAATTCACCCCTCCACTTT. Encoded protein: CASRRDYNSPLHF.

The genes are TRBV4-3 and TRBJ2-1; D is perhaps TRBD1 (6 bases). V dropped 0 bases and J dropped 2 bases, with 17 bases sitting between them. The V gene's germline CDR1 is LGHNA and CDR2 YSLEER. The CDR3 spans 18 residues. In nucleotides, the CDR3 is TGCGCCAGCAGCCAAGATCCCGGACAGTCCGACCCCTACAATGAGCAGTTCTTC. Translated, it gives CASSQDPGQSDPYNEQFF.

This clone was detected only once. V and J are TRBV4-1 and TRBJ1-1; D gene uncertain. Deletions cut 2 bases from V and 1 base from J, with 8 bases between. Germline CDR1 is MGHRA and CDR2 is YSYEKL. The CDR3 has 14 residues. The chain's CDR3 is CASSQLFRNTEAFF. The CDR3 DNA is TGCGCCAGCAGCCAACTGTTTAGGAACACTGAAGCTTTCTTT.

The rearrangement links TRBV28 to TRBJ1-2; tentative D call: TRBD1 (6 bases). CDR1 MDHEN and CDR2 SYDVKM come from the germline V gene. This CDR3 region has 14 residues. The V gene lost 5 bases and the J gene lost 2 bases, with 12 bases spanning the gap. CDR3 sequence (DNA): TGTGCCAGCAGTCTCGGACAGATCAACTATGGCTACACCTTC. It codes for CASSLGQINYGYTF.

V gene TRBV5-1 combines with J gene TRBJ2-1; D may be TRBD2 (5 bases). Trimming removed 3 bases at V and 5 bases at J, with 12 bases between. The CDR3 totals 14 residues. Germline values: CDR1 SGHRS, CDR2 YFSETQ. The CDR3 sequence: CASSSGPGNNEQFF. CDR3 in DNA: TGCGCCAGCAGCTCCGGACCGGGAAACAATGAGCAGTTCTTC.

The rearrangement joins TRBV19 to TRBJ1-5, with TRBD1 matching over 7 bases. The junction had 12 bases not matched to a gene; V was cut back by 8 bases and J by 5 bases. There are 15 residues in the CDR3. CDR1 and CDR2 from the germline V gene are LNHDA and SQIVND (reference sequence). CDR3 loop: CASGVTGRMDQPQHF. The CDR3 DNA reads TGTGCCAGTGGGGTGACAGGGAGAATGGATCAGCCCCAGCATTTT.

The rearrangement links TRBV7-9 to TRBJ1-1; the D gene is possibly TRBD1 (5 bases). Germline lookup yields CDR1 SEHNR and CDR2 FQNEAQ (reference sequence). The CDR3 covers 15 residues. V dropped 5 bases and J dropped 2 bases, with 15 bases sitting between them. CDR3 sequence: CASSPPRTFNTEAFF. The CDR3 DNA reads as TGTGCCAGCAGCCCCCCCCGGACATTCAACACTGAAGCTTTCTTT.

This rearrangement joins TRBV25-1 to TRBJ2-5; 7 nucleotides match TRBD2. The V gene's germline CDR1 is MGHDK and CDR2 SYGVNS. Trimming took 3 bases from V and 4 from J; bases not matched to a gene: 2. CDR3 length: 13 amino acids. The CDR3 sequence is CASSDWEGETQYF. The DNA of the CDR3 is TGTGCCAGCAGTGATTGGGAGGGAGAGACCCAGTACTTC.